Below, 29 T cell receptor beta chains from the same sample are listed, as sequenced in a study of T cell clonality in common variable immunodeficiency. This table comes from immunoSEQ multiplex PCR, and its TCRdb copy is limited to in-frame clones, with some not included. Recorded here are tens of thousands of clones, with no singletons, and the ten leading clones hold around 0.8%. Material: peripheral blood mononuclear cells. The receptor set was obtained from a person aged 18 to 70 in good health.

This clone was recorded at least ten times. The CDR3 extends 3 residues past the end of the read, so its final part is completed from the germline J gene. V gene TRBV6-2 or TRBV6-3 combines with J gene TRBJ2-7; TRBD1 matches at 7 bases. CDR3 size: 13 residues. V trimming: 7 bases; J trimming: 1 base; junction bases outside the gene matches: 4. CDR1 and CDR2 (germline): MNHEY, SVGEGT. This CDR3 reads CASTDRESYEQYF. Partial CDR3 DNA: TGTGCCAGCACAGACAGGGAATCCTACGAG.

This clone was detected many times. The read ends 3 residues before the CDR3 terminus; that terminus is restored from the germline J gene. J is TRBJ2-1 and V is TRBV20-1, with 9 bases that match TRBD2. The CDR3 loop spans 13 amino acids. The germline V gene has CDR1 DFQATT and CDR2 SNEGSKA (reference sequence). With 3 bases clipped from V and 3 bases from J, the junction kept 0 bases outside the gene matches. Incomplete CDR3 DNA: TGCAGTGCTAGGACTAGCGGCTACAATGAG. It yields the protein CSARTSGYNE. The complete CDR3 protein is CSARTSGYNEQFF.

This clone was seen at least ten times. The read gets to within 3 residues of the CDR3 end, and the germline J gene fills in the rest. The chain uses TRBV20-1 and TRBJ2-7, with 10 bases fitting TRBD2. There are 16 residues in the CDR3. CDR1 is DFQATT, CDR2 SNEGSKA, per germline (reference sequence). The V segment lost 0 bases and the J segment 3 bases; nucleotides outside the gene matches: 8. CDR3 amino acids: CSARDLGLAVFYEQYF. CDR3 DNA (partial): TGCAGTGCTAGAGATCTCGGACTAGCGGTTTTCTACGAG.

This clone appeared many times. Read sequence stops 3 residues before the CDR3 end, and the germline J gene provides the missing end. J is TRBJ2-1 and V is TRBV18; D remains ambiguous. Germline CDR1 reads KGHSH; CDR2 reads LQKENI. The CDR3 runs to 16 residues. The V gene lost 3 bases and the J gene lost 2 bases, with 14 bases spanning the gap. The covered CDR3 bases are TGTGCCAGCTCACCCGGAACCCTAGGCGCCTACAATGAG. Its translation is CASSPGTLGAYNE. The CDR3 in its entirety is CASSPGTLGAYNEQFF.

This clone was observed at least ten times. The CDR3 is cut off 3 residues early in the read; its end comes from the germline J gene. The V gene is TRBV4-1, the J gene TRBJ2-2; no clear D gene. Deletions cut 1 base from V and 1 base from J, with 10 bases between. The CDR3 runs 16 residues. Germline CDR1 reads MGHRA; CDR2 reads YSYEKL. The DNA read from the CDR3 is TGCGCCAGCAGCCAAGTGTGGCAGGAGAACACCGGGGAG. Its protein is CASSQVWQENTGE. The whole CDR3 sequence is CASSQVWQENTGELFF.

This clone was recorded at least ten times. The CDR3 is cut off 3 residues early in the read; its end comes from the germline J gene. The V call is TRBV20-1, the J call TRBJ1-2, with 9 bases that match TRBD1. The CDR3 consists of 17 residues. Germline V gives CDR1 DFQATT, CDR2 SNEGSKA (reference sequence). V was pared by 0 bases and J by 0 bases, with 8 bases of the junction left unmatched. The CDR3 is CSARDFGQGLSNYGYTF. The sequenced CDR3 bases are TGCAGTGCTAGAGATTTCGGACAGGGGCTTTCTAACTATGGC.

This clone was detected ten times or more. The read gets to within 3 residues of the CDR3 end, and the germline J gene fills in the rest. The J gene is TRBJ2-1, the V gene TRBV5-8, with a weak D call TRBD2 (5 bases). The V end was cut by 4 bases, the J end by 4 bases, with 15 bases between. CDR3 length: 15 amino acids. The germline gives CDR1 SGHTS, CDR2 YDEGEE. The CDR3 DNA, read in part, is TGTGCCAGCAGCAAGAAAGGGCGGGTATACAATGAG. It specifies CASSKKGRVYNE. The CDR3 in its entirety is CASSKKGRVYNEQFF.

This clone has at least ten counts. The CDR3 end is not reached by the read, which stops 3 residues before it; the germline J gene fills it in. This chain connects TRBV29-1 to TRBJ2-3; possibly TRBD2 for D (5 bases). This CDR3 has 11 residues. Germline V CDR1 and CDR2: SQVTM, ANQGSEA. Here the CDR3 reads CNAAGADTQYF. CDR3 bases read: TGCAACGCAGCCGGGGCAGATACG.

This clone occurred many times. The read comes to an end 3 residues before the CDR3 does, leaving the germline J gene to fill in the end. This chain links TRBV20-1 with TRBJ1-1, with D perhaps matching TRBD1 (5 bases). The CDR3 totals 13 residues. V was pared by 5 bases and J by 1 base, with 11 bases between. Germline loops: CDR1 DFQATT, CDR2 SNEGSKA (reference sequence). The CDR3 here is CSADPRENTEAFF. The DNA read from the CDR3 is TGCAGTGCTGACCCCAGGGAGAACACTGAA.

This clone was recorded a few times. The sequence runs out 3 residues before the end of the CDR3; the remainder is reconstructed from the germline J gene. The chain has TRBV11-2 and TRBJ2-1; D gene ambiguous. CDR1 and CDR2 (germline): SGHAT, FQNNGV. The CDR3 is made up of 12 amino acids. The germline V and J ends were trimmed by 1 base and 8 bases, with 6 bases remaining between them. CDR3 DNA, as far as it was read: TGTGCCAGCAGCTTAGGCGCCGATGAG. Translation gives CASSLGADE. The whole CDR3 protein reads CASSLGADEQFF.

This clone was counted at least ten times. The read halts 3 residues ahead of the CDR3 end, with the missing end drawn from the germline J gene. The V and J genes are TRBV2 and TRBJ2-2; no definite D call. Trimming took off 9 bases at V and 6 bases at J, with 20 bases between the two ends. The germline V gene has CDR1 SNHLY and CDR2 FYNNEI. This CDR3 region has 15 residues. The covered CDR3 bases are TGTGCCAGAAAAAACTCCCTCTCGGCGGCCGGGGAG. It specifies CARKNSLSAAGE. The whole CDR3 is CARKNSLSAAGELFF.

This clone was seen ten or more times. The read comes to an end 3 residues before the CDR3 does, leaving the germline J gene to fill in the end. The chain carries TRBV20-1 and TRBJ1-2; D uncertain. V lost 2 bases and J 3 bases, leaving 25 bases between the germline ends. The CDR3 contains 18 residues. In germline, CDR1 is DFQATT, CDR2 SNEGSKA (reference sequence). This CDR3 is CSARKTDGLNLGDYGYTF. CDR3 DNA (partial): TGCAGTGCTAGAAAGACGGACGGACTTAACCTTGGAGACTATGGC.

This clone turned up a few times. Compared with germline, one end of the junction differs, possibly owing to a read error. With the read ending 3 residues before the CDR3 end, the germline J gene is used to fill in that end. This chain joins TRBV7-9 and TRBJ2-1; unclear D gene. In germline, CDR1 is SEHNR, CDR2 FQNEAQ (reference sequence). The CDR3 sequence is 13 residues long. The CDR3 region is CSSSTYLYNEQFF. The sequenced CDR3 bases are TGTTCCAGCAGCACCTATTTGTACAATGAG.

The sample holds many counts of this clone. The read stops 3 residues short of the end of the CDR3; the missing end is completed from the germline J gene. This chain joins TRBV7-3 and TRBJ2-3; 8 bases align to TRBD2. V dropped 7 bases and J dropped 4; count of bases not matched to a gene: 7. The CDR3 spans 14 residues. Germline V lookup: CDR1 SGHTA, CDR2 FQGTGA. Partial CDR3 DNA: TGTGCCAGCACCATAGCGGGGTGGGCAGATACG. Amino acids: CASTIAGWADT. The whole CDR3 region reads CASTIAGWADTQYF.

This clone came up many times. Sequencing ends 3 residues short of the CDR3 end; the germline J gene provides the rest. This chain uses TRBV28 with TRBJ2-7; 7 positions agree with TRBD1. The V gene end was trimmed by 5 bases and the J gene end by 4 bases; junction bases not matched to a gene: 5. CDR3 length: 13 residues. CDR1 is MDHEN, CDR2 SYDVKM, per germline. The DNA read from the CDR3 is TGTGCCAGCAGTCCGACAGGGACATACGAG. This sequence encodes CASSPTGTYE. The entire CDR3 sequence reads CASSPTGTYEQYF.

This clone showed up many times. The CDR3 extends 3 residues past the end of the read, so its final part is completed from the germline J gene. V and J are TRBV18 and TRBJ2-7; D might be TRBD1 (6 bases). This CDR3 is built from 12 residues. The V end lost 10 bases, the J end lost 1 base, and 11 bases lay between the germline ends. The germline CDR1 and CDR2 sequences are KGHSH and LQKENI. CDR3 DNA (partial): TGTGCCACCACGGACAGTTCCTACGAG. It codes for CATTDSSYE. In full, the CDR3 reads CATTDSSYEQYF.

This clone was seen ten or more times. The read finishes 3 residues shy of the CDR3 end, and the germline J gene is used to complete it. This rearrangement joins TRBV18 to TRBJ2-7; TRBD1 matches 7 bases. The CDR3 spans 13 residues. Trimming removed 3 bases from V and 6 bases from J; junction bases left unmatched: 5. CDR1 KGHSH and CDR2 LQKENI come from the germline V gene. CDR3 DNA (partial): TGTGCCAGCTCACCGGGACAGCTTCGCGAG. This translates into CASSPGQLRE. In full, the CDR3 is CASSPGQLREQYF.

This clone appeared many times. From the germline J gene comes the end of the CDR3, since the read stops 3 residues before it. This chain connects TRBV2 to TRBJ1-4; D is perhaps TRBD1 (6 bases). The V gene lost 6 bases and the J gene lost 6 bases, with 11 bases spanning the gap. From germline, CDR1 is SNHLY and CDR2 FYNNEI. The length of the CDR3 is 13 residues. The CDR3 loop reads CASSPGTYEKLFF. The part of the CDR3 DNA that was read is TGTGCCAGCAGCCCAGGGACATATGAAAAA.

This clone has at least ten counts. The sequenced fragment ends 3 residues before the CDR3 boundary, so the rest is inferred from the germline J gene. V usage is TRBV4-1 and J usage is TRBJ2-5; 9 bases fit TRBD1. J was trimmed by 5 bases and V by 4 bases; bases with no gene match: 8. The CDR3 contains 15 residues. Germline lookup yields CDR1 MGHRA and CDR2 YSYEKL. CDR3 region: CASSRRTGELETQYF. CDR3 DNA (partial): TGCGCCAGCAGCCGTCGGACAGGGGAGTTGGAGACC.

This clone was counted at least ten times. The sequenced fragment ends 3 residues before the CDR3 boundary, so the rest is inferred from the germline J gene. The gene calls are TRBV3-1 (or the pseudogene TRBV3-2) and TRBJ2-1, with 9 bases fitting TRBD2. The junction had 9 bases not matched to a gene; V was cut back by 0 bases and J by 9 bases. Germline loops: CDR1 LGHDT, CDR2 YNNKEL (reference sequence). This CDR3 spans 16 amino acids. CDR3: CASSQDRREGPGEQFF. The covered CDR3 bases are TGTGCCAGCAGCCAAGATAGGCGGGAGGGCCCAGGTGAG.

There are many counts of this clone. The observed sequence ends 3 residues before the CDR3 terminus, with the missing tail filled in from the germline J gene. This rearrangement joins TRBV11-3 to TRBJ1-1; D not resolved. CDR3 length: 14 residues. Germline V gene sequence: CDR1 SGHNT, CDR2 YENEEA. The V end lost 1 base, the J end lost 1 base, and 7 bases lay between the germline ends. This CDR3 is CASSLGAANTEAFF. The DNA read from the CDR3 is TGTGCCAGCAGCTTAGGAGCTGCGAACACTGAA.

This clone came up many times. The observed sequence ends 3 residues before the CDR3 terminus, with the missing tail filled in from the germline J gene. The chain employs TRBV7-2 and TRBJ2-7; D call uncertain. Germline assignment: CDR1 SGHTA and CDR2 FQGNSA. V lost 2 bases and J lost 3, with 14 bases in between. The CDR3 length is 15 residues. The sequenced part of the CDR3 DNA is TGTGCCAGCAGCTTATATCCTAGTCTGTTCTACGAG. This gives the protein CASSLYPSLFYE. The CDR3, in full, reads CASSLYPSLFYEQYF.

This clone was observed at least ten times. Coverage ceases 3 residues before the CDR3 finishes, and the germline J gene fills in the end. The V call is TRBV4-1, the J call TRBJ2-5, with D possibly TRBD1 on 6 matching bases. This CDR3 comprises 16 residues. The V end lost 4 bases, the J end lost 2 bases, and 17 bases lay between the germline ends. CDR1 and CDR2 from the germline V gene are MGHRA and YSYEKL. The CDR3 loop reads CASSLAGVPPQETQYF. The CDR3 bases that were read are TGCGCCAGCAGCCTGGCAGGGGTCCCCCCTCAAGAGACC.

This clone was seen ten or more times. The missing CDR3 end, 3 residues past where the read stops, is filled in from the germline J gene. The gene calls are TRBV19 and TRBJ1-2; no clear D gene. This CDR3 is 14 amino acids long. The V gene's germline CDR1 is LNHDA and CDR2 SQIVND (reference sequence). The V gene lost 6 bases and the J gene lost 3 bases, with 14 bases spanning the gap. CDR3 bases read: TGTGCCAGTAGACGTATCGGGGTGGACTATGGC. The encoded protein is CASRRIGVDYG. The CDR3 in its entirety is CASRRIGVDYGYTF. Complete variable domain (other parts from reference TRBV19 and TRBJ1-2): DGGITQSPKYLFRKEGQNVTLSCEQNLNHDAMYWYRQDPGQGLRLIYYSQIVNDFQKGDIAEGYSVSREKKESFPLTVTSAQKNPTAFYLCASRRIGVDYGYTFGSGTRLTVV.

This clone was recorded many times. Read data end 3 residues before the CDR3 end; the end is taken from the germline J gene. The chain carries TRBV20-1 and TRBJ2-7, with D possibly TRBD1 on 6 matching bases. Trimming took 2 bases from V and 0 from J, leaving 17 bases between them. This CDR3 has 16 amino acids. Germline lookup yields CDR1 DFQATT and CDR2 SNEGSKA (reference sequence). The CDR3 DNA, read in part, is TGCAGTGCTAGAAAGCCCAGGGGCCGGCACTCCTACGAG. Translation gives CSARKPRGRHSYE. The whole CDR3 sequence is CSARKPRGRHSYEQYF.

This clone was found many times. At one end the junction does not follow the germline gene, possibly because of a read error. The read finishes 3 residues shy of the CDR3 end, and the germline J gene is used to complete it. The rearrangement uses TRBV4-2 and TRBJ1-5; tentatively, D is TRBD1 (5 bases). CDR3 length: 16 residues. Germline V gives CDR1 LGHNA, CDR2 YNFKEQ. The part of the CDR3 DNA that was read is TGCGCCAGCAGCCAAGAAGCAGGGTATAGCAATCAGCCC. Translated: CASSQEAGYSNQP. The entire CDR3 reads CASSQEAGYSNQPQHF.

This clone was detected ten times or more. With the read ending 3 residues before the CDR3 end, the germline J gene is used to fill in that end. This chain links TRBV7-2 with TRBJ2-1, with TRBD1 as a possible D gene (6 bases). Trimming removed 5 bases at V and 5 bases at J, with 13 bases between. In germline, CDR1 is SGHTA, CDR2 FQGNSA. CDR3 size: 14 residues. This CDR3 is CASSPTRGNNEQFF. The CDR3 DNA, read in part, is TGTGCCAGCAGCCCCACGAGGGGGAACAATGAG.

This clone was seen ten or more times. The CDR3 end lies 3 residues beyond the end of the read and is filled in from the germline J gene. This chain connects TRBV19 to TRBJ2-3; 13 positions match TRBD2. Germline CDR1 reads LNHDA; CDR2 reads SQIVND (reference sequence). This CDR3 has 17 amino acids. Trimming at V came to 2 bases and at J to 4 bases, leaving 6 bases not matched to a gene. CDR3 protein: CASSINGLAGVADTQYF. The sequenced part of the CDR3 DNA is TGTGCCAGTAGTATAAACGGACTAGCGGGAGTGGCAGATACG. The full variable domain, completed using reference TRBV19 and TRBJ2-3, is DGGITQSPKYLFRKEGQNVTLSCEQNLNHDAMYWYRQDPGQGLRLIYYSQIVNDFQKGDIAEGYSVSREKKESFPLTVTSAQKNPTAFYLCASSINGLAGVADTQYFGPGTRLTVL.

The table lists this clone with many counts. Sequencing ends 3 residues short of the CDR3 end; the germline J gene provides the rest. This chain uses TRBV12-3 or TRBV12-4 with TRBJ1-5; D gene unclear. The CDR3 extends over 15 amino acids. Trimming shortened V by 3 bases and J by 3 bases, and 12 bases separated the two germline ends. The CDR3 bases that were read are TGTGCCAGCAGTTTTTCGGGGAATGACAATCAGCCC. It is translated as CASSFSGNDNQP. The complete CDR3 sequence is CASSFSGNDNQPQHF.